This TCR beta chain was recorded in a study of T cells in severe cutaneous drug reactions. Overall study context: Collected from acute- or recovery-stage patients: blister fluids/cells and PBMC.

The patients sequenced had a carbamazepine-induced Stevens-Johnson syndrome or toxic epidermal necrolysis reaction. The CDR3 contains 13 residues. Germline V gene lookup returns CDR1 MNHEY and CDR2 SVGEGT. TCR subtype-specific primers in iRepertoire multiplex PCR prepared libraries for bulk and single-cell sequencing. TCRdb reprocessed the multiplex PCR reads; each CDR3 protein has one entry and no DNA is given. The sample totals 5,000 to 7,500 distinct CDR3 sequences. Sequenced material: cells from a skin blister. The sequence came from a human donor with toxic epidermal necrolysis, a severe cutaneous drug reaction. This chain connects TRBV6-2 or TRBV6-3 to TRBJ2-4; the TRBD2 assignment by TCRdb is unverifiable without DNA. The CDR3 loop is CASQRAGENIQYF.